The clone carrying this T cell receptor beta chain has a single count. Its target is not known. The data are from a study of graft-versus-host responses after intestinal transplantation. The CDR3 has 14 residues. Germline CDR1 and CDR2: LGHNA and YSLEER. The ends were cut back, 0 bases at V and 5 bases at J, with 10 bases in the middle. This table comes from immunoSEQ multiplex PCR, and its TCRdb copy is limited to in-frame clones, with some not included. The data hold around 99,000 clones, with roughly 91% observed a single time. Sequencing used unstimulated CD8+ T cells sorted from spleen or lymph node cells, obtained before intestinal transplant. V usage is TRBV4-3 and J usage is TRBJ1-1; D perhaps matches TRBD1 (5 bases). The TCR comes from a human donor who received an intestinal transplant. CDR3 coding DNA: TGCGCCAGCAGCCAAGATCGTGGGGGGACTGAAGCTTTCTTT. Translation: CASSQDRGGTEAFF.